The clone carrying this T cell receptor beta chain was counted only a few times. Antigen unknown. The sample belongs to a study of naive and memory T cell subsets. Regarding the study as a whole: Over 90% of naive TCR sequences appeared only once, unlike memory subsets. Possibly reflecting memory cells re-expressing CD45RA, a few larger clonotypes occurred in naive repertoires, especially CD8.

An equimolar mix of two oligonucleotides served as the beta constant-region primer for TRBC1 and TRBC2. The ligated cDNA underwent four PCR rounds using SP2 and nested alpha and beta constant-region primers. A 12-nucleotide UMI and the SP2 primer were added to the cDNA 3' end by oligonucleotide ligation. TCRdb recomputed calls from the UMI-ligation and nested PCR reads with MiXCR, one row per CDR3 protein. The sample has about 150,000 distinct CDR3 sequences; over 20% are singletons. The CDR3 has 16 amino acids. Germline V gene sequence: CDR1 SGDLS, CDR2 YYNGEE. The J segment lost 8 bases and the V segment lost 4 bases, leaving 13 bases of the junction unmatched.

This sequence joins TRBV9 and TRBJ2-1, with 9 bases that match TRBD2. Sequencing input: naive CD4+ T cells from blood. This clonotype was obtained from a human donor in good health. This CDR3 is CASSPLGRGRADEQFF. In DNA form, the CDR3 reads TGTGCCAGCAGCCCCCTAGGGCGCGGGAGGGCCGATGAGCAGTTCTTC.